The present T cell receptor (beta chain) was sequenced within a study of blood T cell repertoires in COVID-19. As for the study in general: There were acute and convalescent COVID-19 samples, and they came from the United States, Italy and Spain. From T cells, B-cell-depleted T cells, or PBMCs came the material, which was cDNA or gDNA.

In the original processing: Using reference gene primer amplification, nucleated cell counts were estimated. The repertoire was sequenced with immunoSEQ multiplex PCR; TCRdb's copy has only in-frame clones and lacks some. From that table come the V and J calls and clone size; the DNA was used to work out D and trimming. The data show about 170,000 clones, 80% to 85% seen once. The V and J ends lost 1 base and 1 base, in that order; junction bases with no gene match: 6. From germline, CDR1 is LGHDT and CDR2 YNNKEL (reference sequence). The CDR3 totals 16 residues. The TCR originated in a man in his 70s with active or convalescent COVID-19. The rearrangement joins TRBV3-1 (or the pseudogene TRBV3-2) to TRBJ2-7; 8 nucleotides line up with TRBD1. The material sequenced was peripheral blood. The CDR3 is CASSQVTGAGSYEQYF. DNA of the CDR3: TGTGCCAGCAGCCAAGTGACAGGGGCGGGATCCTACGAGCAGTACTTC.